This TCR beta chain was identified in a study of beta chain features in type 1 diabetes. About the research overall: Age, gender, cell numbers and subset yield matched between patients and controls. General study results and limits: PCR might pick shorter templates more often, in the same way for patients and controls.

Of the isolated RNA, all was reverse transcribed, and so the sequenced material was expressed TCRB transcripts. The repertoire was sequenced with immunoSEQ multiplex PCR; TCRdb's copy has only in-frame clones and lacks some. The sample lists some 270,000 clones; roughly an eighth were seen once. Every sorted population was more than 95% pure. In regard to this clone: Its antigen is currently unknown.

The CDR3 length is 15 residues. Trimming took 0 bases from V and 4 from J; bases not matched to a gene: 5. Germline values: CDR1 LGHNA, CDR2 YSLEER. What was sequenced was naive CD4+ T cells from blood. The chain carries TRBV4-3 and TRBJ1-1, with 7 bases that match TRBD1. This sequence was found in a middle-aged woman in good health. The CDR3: CASSQDPGGTTEAFF. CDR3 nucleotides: TGCGCCAGCAGCCAAGATCCAGGGGGGACCACTGAAGCTTTCTTT.